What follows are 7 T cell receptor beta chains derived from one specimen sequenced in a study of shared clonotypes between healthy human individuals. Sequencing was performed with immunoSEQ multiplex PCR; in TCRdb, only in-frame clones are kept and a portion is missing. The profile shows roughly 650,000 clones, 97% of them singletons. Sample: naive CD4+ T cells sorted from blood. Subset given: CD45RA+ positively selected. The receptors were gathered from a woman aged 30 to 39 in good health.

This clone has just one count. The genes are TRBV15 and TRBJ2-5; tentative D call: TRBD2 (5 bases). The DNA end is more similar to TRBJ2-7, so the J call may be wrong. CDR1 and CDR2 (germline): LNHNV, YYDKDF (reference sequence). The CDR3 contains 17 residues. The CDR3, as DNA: TGTGCCACCAGCAGAGAAAGTACGAGCGGCCATTCCTACGAGCAGTACTTC. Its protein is CATSRESTSGHSYEQYF.

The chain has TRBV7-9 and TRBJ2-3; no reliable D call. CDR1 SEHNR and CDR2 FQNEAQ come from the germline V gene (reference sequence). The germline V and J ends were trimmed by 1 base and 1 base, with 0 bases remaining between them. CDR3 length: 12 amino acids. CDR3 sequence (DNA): TGTGCCAGCAGCTTAGGCACAGATACGCAGTATTTT. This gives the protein CASSLGTDTQYF. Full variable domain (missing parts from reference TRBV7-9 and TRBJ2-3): DTGVSQNPRHKITKRGQNVTFRCDPISEHNRLYWYRQTLGQGPEFLTYFQNEAQLEKSRLLSDRFSAERPKGSFSTLEIQRTEQGDSAMYLCASSLGTDTQYFGPGTRLTVL.

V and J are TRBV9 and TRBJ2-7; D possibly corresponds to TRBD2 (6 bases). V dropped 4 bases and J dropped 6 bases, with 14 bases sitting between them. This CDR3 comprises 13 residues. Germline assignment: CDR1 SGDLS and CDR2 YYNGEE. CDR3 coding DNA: TGTGCCAGCAGCCCGGGACTCCCATCCGAGCAGTACTTC. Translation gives CASSPGLPSEQYF.

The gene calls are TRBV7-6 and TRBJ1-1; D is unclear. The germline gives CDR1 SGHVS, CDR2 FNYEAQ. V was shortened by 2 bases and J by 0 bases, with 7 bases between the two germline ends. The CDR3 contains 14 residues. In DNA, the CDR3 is TGTGCCAGCAGCTTAACGGTTATGAACACTGAAGCTTTCTTT. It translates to CASSLTVMNTEAFF.

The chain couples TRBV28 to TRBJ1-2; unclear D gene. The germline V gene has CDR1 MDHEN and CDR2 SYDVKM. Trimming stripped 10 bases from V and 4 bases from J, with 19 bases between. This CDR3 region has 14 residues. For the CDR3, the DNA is TGTGCCACCTCCGGGTCTCCGACCTCCTATGGCTACACCTTC. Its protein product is CATSGSPTSYGYTF.

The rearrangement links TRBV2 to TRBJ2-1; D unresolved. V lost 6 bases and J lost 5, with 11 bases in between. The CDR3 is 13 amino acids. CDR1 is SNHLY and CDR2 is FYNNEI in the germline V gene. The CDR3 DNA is TGTGCCAGCAGCTACCAGGAAGACAATGAGCAGTTCTTC. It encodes CASSYQEDNEQFF.

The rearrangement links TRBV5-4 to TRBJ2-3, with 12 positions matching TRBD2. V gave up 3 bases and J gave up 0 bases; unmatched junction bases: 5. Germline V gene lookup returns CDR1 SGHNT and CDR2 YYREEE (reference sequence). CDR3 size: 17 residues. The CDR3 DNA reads TGTGCCAGCAGCTCGCGGACTAGCGGGGTGAGCACAGATACGCAGTATTTT. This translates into CASSSRTSGVSTDTQYF.